This TCR beta chain was sequenced for a study of cytomegalovirus exposure and HLA in healthy donors. On this clone: Its target is not known.

Findings and caveats of the study: Productive rates of about 87% or about 30% were seen for most TCR beta V segments in an earlier analysis. As a later analysis revealed, most CMV-associated TCR beta chains appeared HLA-restricted.

Germline CDR1 and CDR2: GTSNPN and SVGIG (reference sequence). The CDR3 sequence is 13 residues long. V lost 2 bases, J lost 4 bases, and 11 bases lay in between. PCR employed 60 Vbeta and 13 Jbeta primers. Method: immunoSEQ multiplex PCR; TCRdb's copy keeps in-frame clones and lacks some. The table lists about 100,000 clones, about 80% of them singletons. The chain is built from TRBV30 and TRBJ1-2; TRBD1 might be the D (6 bases). The clonotype originates from a man between 40 and 49 years old in good health and CMV-seronegative. The sample consisted of PBMCs. CDR3 sequence: CAWSLGGAYGYTF. For the CDR3, the DNA is TGTGCCTGGAGTCTGGGGGGGGCCTATGGCTACACCTTC.